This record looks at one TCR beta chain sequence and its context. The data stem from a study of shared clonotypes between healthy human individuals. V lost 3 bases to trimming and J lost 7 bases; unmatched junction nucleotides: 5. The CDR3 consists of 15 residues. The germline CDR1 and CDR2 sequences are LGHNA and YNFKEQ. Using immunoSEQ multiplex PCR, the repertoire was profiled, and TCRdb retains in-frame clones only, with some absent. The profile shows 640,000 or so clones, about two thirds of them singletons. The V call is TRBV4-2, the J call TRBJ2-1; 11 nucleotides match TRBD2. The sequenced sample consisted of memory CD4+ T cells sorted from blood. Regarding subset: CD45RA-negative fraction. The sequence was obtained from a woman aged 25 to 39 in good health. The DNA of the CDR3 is TGTGCCAGCAGCCAGTCTAGCGGGAGGTCAAATGAGCAGTTCTTC. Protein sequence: CASSQSSGRSNEQFF.